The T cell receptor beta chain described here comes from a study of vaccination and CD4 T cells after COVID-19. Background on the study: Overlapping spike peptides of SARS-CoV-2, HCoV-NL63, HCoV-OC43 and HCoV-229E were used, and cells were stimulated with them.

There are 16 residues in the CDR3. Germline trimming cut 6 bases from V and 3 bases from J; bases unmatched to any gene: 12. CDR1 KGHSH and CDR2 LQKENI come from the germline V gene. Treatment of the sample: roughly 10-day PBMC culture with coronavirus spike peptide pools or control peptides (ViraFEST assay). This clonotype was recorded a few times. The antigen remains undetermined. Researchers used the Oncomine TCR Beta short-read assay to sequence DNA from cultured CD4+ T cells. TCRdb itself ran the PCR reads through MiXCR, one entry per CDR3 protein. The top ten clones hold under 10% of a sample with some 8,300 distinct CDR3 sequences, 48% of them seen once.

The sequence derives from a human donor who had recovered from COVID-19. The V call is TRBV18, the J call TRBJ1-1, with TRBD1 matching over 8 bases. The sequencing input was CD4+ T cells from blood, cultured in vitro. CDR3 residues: CASSRGQGGVDTEAFF. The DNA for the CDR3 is TGTGCCAGCTCCCGTGGACAGGGTGGCGTGGACACTGAAGCTTTCTTT.